Shown below are 26 T cell receptor beta chains from a single sample sequenced in a study of blood T cells in healthy people across ages. It was with a sample-barcoded 5' primer and a J-beta primer mix that a second PCR of about 6 to 12 cycles was run. TCRdb passed the 5' RACE reads through MiXCR, listing each CDR3 protein once. The data show 1.5 million to 2 million distinct CDR3 sequences, under 30% seen once. Material: blood. The receptors were sampled from a woman aged 25-40 years in good health.

With regard to this clonotype: This may stem from a read error, because a much larger clone lies one nucleotide away. The CDR3 coding sequence is TGTGCCAGCAGCCAAAGACCGGGACAGGACGTAGTCAAAAACATTCAGTACTTC. It yields the protein CASSQRPGQDVVKNIQYF. The chain links TRBV3-1 to TRBJ2-4; TRBD1 matches at 8 bases. The V gene end was trimmed by 2 bases and the J gene end by 3 bases; junction bases not matched to a gene: 12. The germline V gene encodes CDR1 LGHDT and CDR2 YNNKEL (reference sequence). The CDR3 extends over 18 amino acids.

This clonotype was counted many times. The chain uses TRBV12-3 or TRBV12-4 and TRBJ2-7; D may be TRBD2 (5 bases). The CDR3 sequence is 13 residues long. The ends were cut back, 5 bases at V and 6 bases at J, with 14 bases in the middle. CDR3 region: CASSTRAEREQYF. The CDR3 bases are TGTGCCAGCAGTACGAGGGCAGAACGCGAGCAGTACTTC.

CDR3 bases: TGTGCCTGCGCCGGGACTCGCTTCAATGAGCAGTTCTTC. Its translation: CACAGTRFNEQFF. The V gene is TRBV30, the J gene TRBJ2-1; TRBD2 is a possible D gene (6 bases). The CDR3 has 13 amino acids. The germline V gene encodes CDR1 GTSNPN and CDR2 SVGIG (reference sequence). Trimming left V 6 bases short and J 6 bases short, with 15 bases between.

The gene calls are TRBV28 and TRBJ1-2; TRBD1 matches at 7 bases. In germline, CDR1 is MDHEN, CDR2 SYDVKM. Trimming removed 6 bases from V and 2 bases from J; junction bases left unmatched: 6. The CDR3 runs 14 residues. CDR3 sequence reads: CASSPMTGNYGYTF. The CDR3 coding sequence is TGTGCCAGCAGCCCCATGACAGGGAACTATGGCTACACCTTC.

A few counts support this clonotype. This rearrangement joins TRBV12-3 or TRBV12-4 to TRBJ1-6; D remains unclear. Trimming shortened V by 7 bases and J by 8 bases, and 9 bases separated the two germline ends. The CDR3 loop spans 12 amino acids. CDR3 DNA sequence: TGTGCCAGCACGGTGGGATATTCACCCCTCCACTTT. It encodes CASTVGYSPLHF.

CDR3 sequence: CAIRVAGEVDEQFF. CDR3 bases: TGTGCCATCAGAGTAGCGGGAGAAGTCGATGAGCAGTTCTTC. The chain combines TRBV10-3 with TRBJ2-1; TRBD2 agrees at 9 bases. The CDR3 spans 14 residues. Germline CDR1 is ENHRY and CDR2 is SYGVKD. V lost 6 bases and J lost 8; bases outside the gene matches: 8.

This clonotype came up a few times. The chain has TRBV27 and TRBJ2-3, with D perhaps TRBD2 (7 bases). CDR1 and CDR2 (germline): MNHEY, SMNVEV (reference sequence). The length of the CDR3 is 17 residues. Trimming left V 2 bases short and J 11 bases short, with 26 bases between. CDR3 protein: CASSLPVSTGAGVVQYF. The CDR3 DNA sequence: TGTGCCAGCAGTTTACCTGTCTCGACGGGGGCGGGGGTGGTGCAGTATTTT.

This clonotype was seen many times. The gene calls are TRBV7-9 and TRBJ2-5, with TRBD2 matching 13 bases. The germline V gene encodes CDR1 SEHNR and CDR2 FQNEAQ (reference sequence). The length of the CDR3 is 19 residues. V lost 5 bases to trimming and J lost 11 bases; unmatched junction nucleotides: 23. The CDR3 coding sequence is TGTGCCAGCAGCCACGGCGGAAGGGGACTAGCGGGAAACCTACGTGGGCAGTACTTC. Translation: CASSHGGRGLAGNLRGQYF.

This clonotype was detected a few times. J is TRBJ2-5 and V is TRBV24-1; TRBD1 matches at 10 bases. Germline CDR1 reads KGHDR; CDR2 reads SFDVKD. The CDR3 is made up of 15 amino acids. Germline trimming cut 2 bases from V and 1 base from J; bases unmatched to any gene: 0. This CDR3 reads CATSDWDRGQETQYF. As DNA, the CDR3 is TGTGCCACCAGTGATTGGGACAGGGGCCAAGAGACCCAGTACTTC.

The chain carries TRBV12-3 or TRBV12-4 and TRBJ2-1, with 7 bases that match TRBD2. The CDR3 totals 12 residues. V trimming: 7 bases; J trimming: 10 bases; junction bases outside the gene matches: 7. The CDR3 region is CASTSGRVEQFF. The CDR3 bases are TGTGCCAGCACTTCAGGGAGGGTCGAGCAGTTCTTC.

The V call is TRBV7-9, the J call TRBJ2-3; TRBD1 agrees at 10 bases. Germline assignment: CDR1 SEHNR and CDR2 FQNEAQ (reference sequence). V gave up 6 bases and J gave up 7 bases; unmatched junction bases: 7. CDR3 size: 14 residues. The DNA of the CDR3 is TGTGCCAGCAGGTCCGGGACAGGGGCGAATACGCAGTATTTT. This encodes CASRSGTGANTQYF.

The chain couples TRBV30 to TRBJ1-5; no firm D call. Germline V gives CDR1 GTSNPN, CDR2 SVGIG (reference sequence). This CDR3 contains 13 residues. The germline V and J ends were trimmed by 1 base and 6 bases, with 10 bases remaining between them. DNA of the CDR3: TGTGCCTGGAGTGACGTCCATGGTCAGCCCCAGCATTTT. Translating it yields CAWSDVHGQPQHF. Drawing the rest from reference TRBV30 and TRBJ1-5, the complete variable domain is SQTIHQWPATLVQPVGSPLSLECTVEGTSNPNLYWYRQAAGRGLQLLFYSVGIGQISSEVPQNLSASRPQDRQFILSSKKLLLSDSGFYLCAWSDVHGQPQHFGDGTRLSIL.

This clonotype was seen repeatedly, ten times or more. The chain uses TRBV4-1 and TRBJ2-7; TRBD2 might be the D (5 bases). The germline CDR1 and CDR2 sequences are MGHRA and YSYEKL. This CDR3 is 12 amino acids long. Trimming shortened V by 0 bases and J by 9 bases, and 9 bases separated the two germline ends. CDR3 DNA sequence: TGCGCCAGCAGCCAAGACAGTGGAGGGCAGTACTTC. This sequence encodes CASSQDSGGQYF.

J is TRBJ1-2 and V is TRBV20-1; TRBD1 might be the D (6 bases). The CDR3 length is 14 residues. Germline CDR1 and CDR2: DFQATT and SNEGSKA (reference sequence). V dropped 6 bases and J dropped 5 bases, with 19 bases sitting between them. CDR3 in amino acids: CSAVDRLYGYGYTF. In nucleotides, the CDR3 is TGCAGTGCAGTCGACAGGCTCTACGGGTATGGCTACACCTTC.

The sample holds a few counts of this clonotype. The V gene is TRBV6-1, the J gene TRBJ2-5; 8 bases fit TRBD1. The CDR3 has 13 amino acids. V was clipped by 9 bases and J by 4 bases; unmatched bases: 7. Germline CDR1 is MNHNS and CDR2 is SASEGT. The CDR3 reads CASKDRVGETQYF. The CDR3 bases are TGTGCCAGTAAGGACAGGGTGGGAGAGACCCAGTACTTC.

V and J are TRBV19 and TRBJ2-3; TRBD1 agrees at 9 bases. Looked up from germline, CDR1 is LNHDA and CDR2 is SQIVND (reference sequence). The junction had 14 bases not matched to a gene; V was cut back by 6 bases and J by 10 bases. The CDR3 spans 15 residues. This CDR3 reads CASSPTGTGSSPQYF. The DNA of the CDR3 is TGTGCCAGTAGCCCCACCGGGACAGGGTCATCCCCGCAGTATTTT.

In its sample, this clonotype was seen a few times. The chain uses TRBV12-3 or TRBV12-4 and TRBJ2-5; 10 bases are shared with TRBD2. The CDR3 sequence is 15 residues long. The V gene end was trimmed by 7 bases and the J gene end by 0 bases; junction bases not matched to a gene: 5. The CDR3 DNA sequence: TGTGCCAGCACCGGGAGCGGGGGGGACCAAGAGACCCAGTACTTC. Protein sequence: CASTGSGGDQETQYF.

The chain carries TRBV6-6 and TRBJ2-7; 7 bases align to TRBD1. The CDR3 is made up of 14 amino acids. Germline V lookup: CDR1 MNHNY, CDR2 SVGAGI (reference sequence). J gave up 6 bases and V 6 bases, and 11 bases lay outside the gene matches. CDR3 amino acids: CASRGGQGVGEQYF. The CDR3 DNA follows: TGTGCCAGCAGAGGTGGGCAGGGGGTGGGCGAGCAGTACTTC.

This clonotype has just a few counts. J is TRBJ2-1 and V is TRBV9; 13 bases align to TRBD2. J was trimmed by 9 bases and V by 3 bases; bases with no gene match: 6. CDR1 is SGDLS and CDR2 is YYNGEE in the germline V gene. The CDR3 runs to 15 residues. CDR3 DNA: TGTGCCAGCAGCGCCACTAGCGGGAGGGCCGGTGAGCAGTTCTTC. Translated, it gives CASSATSGRAGEQFF.

Details on this clonotype: A much larger clone is a single base away; this may be a read error. The chain carries TRBV6-5 and TRBJ2-1; D might be TRBD2 (5 bases). V gave up 5 bases and J gave up 12 bases, with 17 bases separating them. CDR1 and CDR2 from the germline V gene are MNHEY and SVGAGI. The CDR3 has 13 residues. CDR3 protein: CASSNGIQDAQFF. CDR3 DNA: TGTGCCAGCAGTAACGGGATTCAAGACGCGCAGTTCTTC.

This clonotype was seen a handful of times. The chain employs TRBV11-2 and TRBJ2-4; weak D call: TRBD2 (5 bases). CDR3 size: 15 residues. CDR1 is SGHAT and CDR2 is FQNNGV in the germline V gene. V lost 5 bases, J lost 6 bases, and 17 bases lay in between. The CDR3 spells CASSTTVGDVNIQYF. In DNA, the CDR3 is TGTGCCAGCAGCACAACGGTGGGAGACGTAAACATTCAGTACTTC.

This clonotype was detected only a few times. This chain uses TRBV7-9 with TRBJ2-5; tentative D call: TRBD2 (6 bases). Trimming removed 0 bases at V and 5 bases at J, with 13 bases between. In germline, CDR1 is SEHNR, CDR2 FQNEAQ (reference sequence). The CDR3 has 15 amino acids. The CDR3 loop reads CASSLALASGETQYF. The CDR3 nucleotides read TGTGCCAGCAGCTTAGCACTAGCCAGCGGGGAGACCCAGTACTTC.

In this sample, this clonotype turned up many times. The rearrangement links TRBV5-1 to TRBJ2-3, with D possibly TRBD2 on 5 matching bases. Germline V gene sequence: CDR1 SGHRS, CDR2 YFSETQ. Trimming pared 4 bases from V and 2 bases from J, leaving 8 bases between. This CDR3 spans 13 amino acids. CDR3 nucleotide sequence: TGCGCCAGCAGCCTAGCCTTCACAGATACGCAGTATTTT. Translating it yields CASSLAFTDTQYF.

The J gene is TRBJ2-7, the V gene TRBV21-1; the table names TRBD1, a call not compared with the DNA. TRBV21-1 has pseudogene status. This CDR3 contains 14 residues. The CDR3 DNA sequence: TGTGCCAGCAGCAAATCGGGCAGGGGCCACGAGCAGTACTTC. Translating it yields CASSKSGRGHEQYF.

This clonotype occurred many times. V usage is TRBV10-3 and J usage is TRBJ2-1; tentatively, D is TRBD2 (6 bases). Deletions cut 6 bases from V and 4 bases from J, with 10 bases between. The CDR3 covers 13 residues. The germline gives CDR1 ENHRY, CDR2 SYGVKD. The chain's CDR3 is CAISQDYYNEQFF. CDR3 coding DNA: TGTGCCATCAGCCAGGACTATTACAATGAGCAGTTCTTC.

The J gene is TRBJ2-5, the V gene TRBV27, with D hard to call. The J call could be wrong; TRBJ2-7 is a better fit for the DNA end. The V gene's germline CDR1 is MNHEY and CDR2 SMNVEV (reference sequence). There are 14 residues in the CDR3. The CDR3 nucleotides are TGTGCCAGCAGTTGGTTGGGCAGTGGCTACGAGCAGTACTTC. It yields the protein CASSWLGSGYEQYF.